Following are 5 T cell receptor beta chains from one sample sequenced in a study of T cell responses to AZD1222 COVID-19 vaccine. Method: immunoSEQ multiplex PCR; TCRdb's copy keeps in-frame clones and lacks some. This table has 120,000 or so clones, over 75% appearing once. Material: peripheral blood, obtained on day 0 of AZD1222 vaccination. The source is an adult in good health.

The gene calls are TRBV7-9 and TRBJ1-2, with D unclear. Germline lookup yields CDR1 SEHNR and CDR2 FQNEAQ (reference sequence). The CDR3 covers 15 residues. V lost 5 bases, J lost 5 bases, and 18 bases lay in between. The CDR3 bases are TGTGCCAGCAGCCCCCTACCCCGGACGGAATATGGCTACACCTTC. Its protein product is CASSPLPRTEYGYTF.

The chain recombines TRBV30 with TRBJ1-6; 11 bases are shared with TRBD1. The V segment lost 3 bases and the J segment 10 bases; nucleotides outside the gene matches: 11. The CDR3 has 16 amino acids. Germline CDR1 and CDR2: GTSNPN and SVGIG (reference sequence). The CDR3: CAWSTTGDRGRSPLHF. CDR3 in DNA: TGTGCCTGGAGCACTACTGGGGACAGGGGGAGGTCACCCCTCCACTTT. Complete variable domain (other parts from reference TRBV30 and TRBJ1-6): SQTIHQWPATLVQPVGSPLSLECTVEGTSNPNLYWYRQAAGRGLQLLFYSVGIGQISSEVPQNLSASRPQDRQFILSSKKLLLSDSGFYLCAWSTTGDRGRSPLHFGNGTRLTVT.

This clone was counted once. The chain has TRBV5-5 and TRBJ2-3; D is undetermined. Trimming stripped 0 bases from V and 2 bases from J, with 13 bases between. CDR3 length: 16 residues. The V gene's germline CDR1 is SGHKS and CDR2 YYEKEE (reference sequence). CDR3 residues: CASSLGLAWVTDTQYF. The CDR3 DNA sequence: TGTGCCAGCAGCTTGGGGTTGGCCTGGGTCACAGATACGCAGTATTTT.

The CDR3 reads CASRKLAGSYNEQFF. The CDR3 bases are TGTGCCAGCAGAAAACTAGCGGGATCATACAATGAGCAGTTCTTC. The rearrangement uses TRBV6-5 and TRBJ2-1; 10 bases are a match to TRBD2. This CDR3 has 15 amino acids. Losses at the gene ends were 6 bases for V and 4 bases for J; bases not matched to a gene: 6. The V gene's germline CDR1 is MNHEY and CDR2 SVGAGI.

V is TRBV28 and J is TRBJ1-2, with 7 bases that match TRBD1. J lost 4 bases, V lost 7 bases, and 9 bases had no gene match. The CDR3 sequence is 14 residues long. Germline V gene data show CDR1 as MDHEN and CDR2 as SYDVKM. The CDR3 nucleotides are TGTGCCAGCACCCTCGCGGGACAGTCCTATGGCTACACCTTC. Amino acid sequence: CASTLAGQSYGYTF.